This TCR beta chain is from a study of T cell repertoires in cytomegalovirus infection. Across the study: Matching HLA type, along with CMV infection, was indicated by public TCR beta signatures. Study findings and constraints: HLA-C-restricted CMV-specific TCR beta clonotypes prevailed in the ex vivo response.

On this clonotype: Its antigen is currently unknown.

CDR3 length: 14 amino acids. The germline V gene has CDR1 SGHRS and CDR2 YFSETQ. With 1 base removed from V and 1 base from J, the gap between germline ends came to 8 bases. TCRdb processed the reads anew with MiXCR; each CDR3 protein has one entry. The table includes about 350,000 distinct CDR3 sequences, approximately 35% detected once. This specimen was cultured PBMCs, taken from culture after CMV antigen stimulation. This TCR was sampled from a human donor in good health (CMV status not recorded). Some clones in this sample may be carry-over from other donors' samples. This chain links TRBV5-1 with TRBJ1-1; D not certain. CDR3 nucleotides: TGCGCCAGCAGCTTGTCAGCCCAGAACACTGAAGCTTTCTTT. Residues: CASSLSAQNTEAFF.